This entry is about one T cell receptor beta chain. Sequencing targeted expressed TCRB transcripts, as all isolated RNA had been reverse transcribed. The data were produced by immunoSEQ multiplex PCR, yet TCRdb's version contains in-frame clones alone and is incomplete. This table holds 390,000 or so clones, more than 11% found once. This sample stems from a study of beta chain features in type 1 diabetes. This CDR3 has 12 residues. V dropped 2 bases and J dropped 6 bases, with 6 bases sitting between them. Germline V lookup: CDR1 SNHLY, CDR2 FYNNEI. The sequence was collected from a man aged 25 to 40 in good health. The source material was naive CD4+ T cells from blood. The rearrangement joins TRBV2 to TRBJ2-3; no firm D call. This chain's CDR3 is CASSEIGDTQYF. In DNA, the CDR3 is TGTGCCAGCAGTGAAATCGGGGATACGCAGTATTTT.